This entry lists 18 T cell receptor beta chains sequenced from one sample in a study of long-term antiretroviral therapy in people with HIV. A v3.0 immunoSEQ assay was performed at survey level. The method was immunoSEQ multiplex PCR; TCRdb's version includes in-frame clones alone and lacks a portion of them. The repertoire has around 21,000 clones, around 86% of them found once; the top ten carry 6.5% to 8.5%. Sequencing was performed on unsorted PBMCs, taken 0.2 years before starting antiretroviral therapy. Receptors originate from a man younger than 35 with HIV.

On this clone itself: The germline gene is not matched at one end of the junction; a read error may be the cause. The rearrangement joins TRBV28 to TRBJ2-5; 9 nucleotides align to TRBD2. This CDR3 is 12 amino acids long. CDR1 is MDHEN and CDR2 is SYDVKM in the germline V gene. DNA of the CDR3: TGTGCCAGCAGTTTAATTTTAGCGGGAGCCGACTTC. Amino acids: CASSLILAGADF. Full variable domain (remainder filled in from reference TRBV28 and TRBJ2-5): DVKVTQSSRYLVKRTGEKVFLECVQDMDHENMFWYRQDPGLGLRLIYFSYDVKMKEKGDIPEGYSVSREKKERFSLILESASTNQTSMYLCASSLILAGADFGPGTRLLVL.

The genes are TRBV2 and TRBJ1-5, with D unclear. The CDR3 length is 13 residues. Trimming removed 8 bases from V and 6 bases from J, with 14 bases in between. Germline loops: CDR1 SNHLY, CDR2 FYNNEI. The CDR3: CASGSGRGQPQHF. In DNA form, the CDR3 reads TGTGCCAGCGGTTCGGGGAGAGGTCAGCCCCAGCATTTT.

The chain recombines TRBV6-1 with TRBJ2-5; D ambiguous. With 3 bases removed from V and 4 bases from J, the gap between germline ends came to 3 bases. The V gene's germline CDR1 is MNHNS and CDR2 SASEGT. This CDR3 region has 11 residues. The CDR3 nucleotides are TGTGCCAGCAGTGATCTAGAGACCCAGTACTTC. This translates into CASSDLETQYF.

This clone qualifies as medium-sized. This sequence joins TRBV6-5 and TRBJ2-2; weak D call: TRBD1 (6 bases). The CDR3 contains 13 residues. V lost 8 bases and J 3 bases, leaving 10 bases between the germline ends. Germline CDR1 is MNHEY and CDR2 is SVGAGI. CDR3 in amino acids: CASGQSYTGELFF. CDR3 nucleotide sequence: TGTGCCAGCGGACAGTCGTACACCGGGGAGCTGTTTTTT.

The chain couples TRBV7-2 to TRBJ1-1; D unclear. V was shortened by 6 bases and J by 6 bases, with 17 bases between the two germline ends. CDR3 length: 14 amino acids. Germline lookup yields CDR1 SGHTA and CDR2 FQGNSA. CDR3 DNA sequence: TGTGCCAGCAGGTTAACGGACGAATTCTCTGAAGCTTTCTTT. This translates into CASRLTDEFSEAFF.

V and J are TRBV28 and TRBJ1-6; unclear D gene. This CDR3 is 14 amino acids long. In germline, CDR1 is MDHEN, CDR2 SYDVKM. V was shortened by 3 bases and J by 11 bases, with 14 bases between the two germline ends. CDR3 coding DNA: TGTGCCAGCAGTTTTTTGGGCCCGGGAACACCCCTCCACTTT. It specifies CASSFLGPGTPLHF.

This chain connects TRBV6-1 to TRBJ2-7, with D perhaps matching TRBD1 (6 bases). CDR1 is MNHNS, CDR2 SASEGT, per germline. The CDR3 spans 16 residues. Trimming removed 3 bases from V and 4 bases from J, with 19 bases in between. CDR3 amino acids: CASSDRNRVPTYEQYF. DNA of the CDR3: TGTGCCAGCAGTGACCGAAACAGGGTCCCTACTTACGAGCAGTACTTC.

This chain joins TRBV5-1 and TRBJ1-3, with D perhaps TRBD1 (5 bases). The CDR3 totals 15 residues. From germline, CDR1 is SGHRS and CDR2 YFSETQ. With 0 bases removed from V and 4 bases from J, the gap between germline ends came to 11 bases. The CDR3 protein is CASSLAGGAGNTIYF. In DNA, the CDR3 is TGCGCCAGCAGCTTGGCCGGAGGGGCCGGAAACACCATATATTTT.

The genes are TRBV28 and TRBJ1-1, with D hard to call. V shed 3 bases and J shed 7 bases, with 15 bases lying between them. This CDR3 contains 14 residues. Germline lookup yields CDR1 MDHEN and CDR2 SYDVKM. CDR3 coding DNA: TGTGCCAGCAGTTTTATCGGTGATGGAGATGAAGCTTTCTTT. It yields the protein CASSFIGDGDEAFF. Together with reference TRBV28 and TRBJ1-1, the CDR3 gives the full variable domain: DVKVTQSSRYLVKRTGEKVFLECVQDMDHENMFWYRQDPGLGLRLIYFSYDVKMKEKGDIPEGYSVSREKKERFSLILESASTNQTSMYLCASSFIGDGDEAFFGQGTRLTVV.

The chain recombines TRBV4-3 with TRBJ1-5; the match to TRBD1 covers 8 bases. Unmatched junction bases numbered 6, after V lost 2 bases and J lost 3 bases. The CDR3 totals 16 residues. CDR1 LGHNA and CDR2 YSLEER come from the germline V gene. This CDR3 reads CASSQTPGGYNQPQHF. CDR3 DNA sequence: TGCGCCAGCAGCCAAACCCCAGGGGGCTACAATCAGCCCCAGCATTTT.

The V call is TRBV29-1, the J call TRBJ2-5, with 10 bases matching TRBD2. CDR1 is SQVTM and CDR2 is ANQGSEA in the germline V gene. V dropped 6 bases and J dropped 4; count of bases not matched to a gene: 5. The CDR3 consists of 13 residues. The CDR3 here is CSVALAGVETQYF. DNA of the CDR3: TGCAGCGTCGCTCTAGCGGGAGTAGAGACCCAGTACTTC.

V usage is TRBV19 and J usage is TRBJ2-2; 7 positions match TRBD1. CDR3 length: 14 amino acids. V dropped 5 bases and J dropped 6; count of bases not matched to a gene: 6. Germline-derived CDR1 and CDR2 are LNHDA and SQIVND (reference sequence). DNA of the CDR3: TGTGCCAGTAGTCCCGGGGACAGTCCCGGGGAGCTGTTTTTT. It is translated as CASSPGDSPGELFF.

This chain joins TRBV5-4 and TRBJ2-3; D is perhaps TRBD1 or TRBD2 (5 bases each). Germline V lookup: CDR1 SGHNT, CDR2 YYREEE (reference sequence). V was shortened by 3 bases and J by 4 bases, with 12 bases between the two germline ends. CDR3 length: 14 residues. CDR3: CASSWVLGADTQYF. The CDR3 nucleotides read TGTGCCAGCAGCTGGGTTCTGGGGGCAGATACGCAGTATTTT.

The chain carries TRBV9 and TRBJ2-3; 11 nucleotides agree with TRBD2. CDR3 length equals 17 residues. From germline, CDR1 is SGDLS and CDR2 YYNGEE. The V segment lost 0 bases and the J segment 6 bases; nucleotides outside the gene matches: 9. DNA for the CDR3: TGTGCCAGCAGCGTAGCTCTAGCGGGGGGTTTCGGCGATACGCAGTATTTT. Encoded protein: CASSVALAGGFGDTQYF. The full variable domain, with the rest looked up from reference TRBV9 and TRBJ2-3, is DSGVTQTPKHLITATGQRVTLRCSPRSGDLSVYWYQQSLDQGLQFLIQYYNGEERAKGNILERFSAQQFPDLHSELNLSSLELGDSALYFCASSVALAGGFGDTQYFGPGTRLTVL.

This clone showed up just once. The chain carries TRBV30 and TRBJ1-2, with unresolved D. The germline gives CDR1 GTSNPN, CDR2 SVGIG (reference sequence). V lost 6 bases to trimming and J lost 4 bases, with 21 bases between them. This CDR3 has 15 amino acids. Here the CDR3 DNA reads TGTGCCTGTCCTCCCCTTGGCAGCTCAGCCTATGGCTACACCTTC. This sequence encodes CACPPLGSSAYGYTF.

V usage is TRBV9 and J usage is TRBJ1-2; D not certain. CDR1 and CDR2 from the germline V gene are SGDLS and YYNGEE. The germline V and J ends were trimmed by 2 bases and 2 bases, with 4 bases remaining between them. The CDR3 has 12 residues. In nucleotides, the CDR3 is TGTGCCAGCAGCGTCGGAAACTATGGCTACACCTTC. This encodes CASSVGNYGYTF.

V gene TRBV6-5 combines with J gene TRBJ2-3; the D gene is possibly TRBD1 (5 bases). Looked up from germline, CDR1 is MNHEY and CDR2 is SVGAGI. Trimming cost V 2 bases and J 1 base, with 10 bases left between them. This CDR3 comprises 15 residues. CDR3 in DNA: TGTGCCAGCAGTTACGGGGCAGGGCGCACAGATACGCAGTATTTT. Amino acid sequence: CASSYGAGRTDTQYF.

V gene TRBV30 combines with J gene TRBJ1-5; D is ambiguous. The CDR3 is 13 amino acids. Germline lookup yields CDR1 GTSNPN and CDR2 SVGIG (reference sequence). V dropped 0 bases and J dropped 2 bases, with 5 bases sitting between them. This CDR3 is CAWSVRGNQPQHF. The CDR3 nucleotides are TGTGCCTGGAGTGTAAGGGGCAATCAGCCCCAGCATTTT.